The clone carrying this TCR beta chain has only a few counts. Its cognate antigen is unknown. This specimen belongs to a study of cytotoxic CD8 clonotypes in ibrutinib-treated CLL. Study context: Outcomes included roughly 24 partial and 2 complete responses; after median roughly 70 months, 14 stayed remitted and roughly twelve progressed.

Notes on the study in general: Clonality correlated strongly with circulating CD8+ T cells and exceeded age-matched healthy donors at baseline. Sampling times, which were not matched between the groups, differed between sustained-remission patients and progressing patients.

Depth targeted 1 in 200,000 to 1 in 1 million T cells, averaging 10x coverage per clonotype. Only in-frame clones appear in the TCRdb table, and some are missing; sequencing was by immunoSEQ multiplex PCR. This table has approximately 25,000 clones, roughly 70% appearing once. The germline V gene encodes CDR1 SGDLS and CDR2 YYNGEE. CDR3 size: 15 residues. V gave up 3 bases and J gave up 0 bases; unmatched junction bases: 3. Sequencing was performed on PBMCs, taken after 12 months of ibrutinib treatment. V and J are TRBV9 and TRBJ2-3; the match to TRBD2 covers 8 bases. The clonotype comes from a human donor with chronic lymphocytic leukemia. The CDR3 is CASSGTSGSTDTQYF. The CDR3 DNA is TGTGCCAGCAGCGGAACTAGCGGCAGCACAGATACGCAGTATTTT.